A single sample is the source of the 26 T cell receptor beta chains below, sequenced in a study of T cells after yellow fever vaccination. TCRdb ran MiXCR on the 5' RACE reads and lists one entry per CDR3 protein. The sample includes about 260,000 distinct CDR3 sequences, about 5.2% seen only once; the top ten take 3% to 4%. The source material was CD4+ T cells sorted from PBMCs, sampled on the day of the yellow fever booster vaccination. These TCRs come from a man aged 18-30 years who received the YFV17D yellow fever vaccine.

This clonotype has only a few counts. The chain employs TRBV7-3 and TRBJ2-1; 7 bases fit TRBD2. The germline V gene has CDR1 SGHTA and CDR2 FQGTGA. The CDR3 has 13 amino acids. Trimming took 4 bases from V and 6 from J; bases not matched to a gene: 3. The CDR3 bases are TGTGCCAGCAGCTCGACTAGCACCAATGAGCAGTTCTTC. Amino acids: CASSSTSTNEQFF.

This clonotype was picked up a small number of times. The chain couples TRBV12-3 or TRBV12-4 to TRBJ1-5, with 7 positions matching TRBD1. The length of the CDR3 is 14 residues. The J segment lost 4 bases and the V segment lost 5 bases, leaving 5 bases of the junction unmatched. The CDR3 coding sequence is TGTGCCAGCAGTCAGGACAGGACAAATCAGCCCCAGCATTTT. It is translated as CASSQDRTNQPQHF.

The genes are TRBV3-1 and TRBJ2-1; 9 nucleotides match TRBD2. The CDR3 totals 14 residues. V was clipped by 1 base and J by 9 bases; unmatched bases: 4. Germline V gene sequence: CDR1 LGHDT, CDR2 YNNKEL (reference sequence). The CDR3 here is CASSQGTLAGEQFF. For the CDR3, the DNA is TGTGCCAGCAGCCAAGGGACACTAGCGGGTGAGCAGTTCTTC.

A few counts support this clonotype. V and J are TRBV5-1 and TRBJ2-6; the D gene is possibly TRBD1 (5 bases). Trimming left V 4 bases short and J 0 bases short, with 11 bases between. This CDR3 is 16 amino acids long. Germline V gene lookup returns CDR1 SGHRS and CDR2 YFSETQ. The CDR3 DNA follows: TGCGCCAGCAGCGTCAGGGTAGACTCTGGGGCCAACGTCCTGACTTTC. Its protein product is CASSVRVDSGANVLTF.

Many counts were recorded for this clonotype. The chain combines TRBV19 with TRBJ2-5; 9 bases are shared with TRBD2. V dropped 5 bases and J dropped 0; count of bases not matched to a gene: 4. Germline CDR1 LNHDA, CDR2 SQIVND (reference sequence). The CDR3 length is 15 residues. The CDR3 protein is CASSAAGGHQETQYF. In nucleotides, the CDR3 is TGTGCCAGTAGTGCCGCGGGGGGGCACCAAGAGACCCAGTACTTC.

The table lists this clonotype with many counts. The V and J genes are TRBV4-2 and TRBJ1-4; D ambiguous. V was trimmed by 2 bases and J by 8 bases, leaving 6 bases between them. Germline V gene data show CDR1 as LGHNA and CDR2 as YNFKEQ. The CDR3 extends over 12 amino acids. The CDR3 is CASSQNTEKLFF. The CDR3 coding sequence is TGTGCCAGCAGCCAAAACACGGAAAAACTGTTTTTT.

This clonotype has a count of ten or more. CDR3 DNA: TGTGCTAGTGGCAGGACTAGCGGGGGAGACACCGGGGAGCTGTTTTTT. This translates into CASGRTSGGDTGELFF. V and J are TRBV12-5 and TRBJ2-2; 13 nucleotides agree with TRBD2. J was trimmed by 3 bases and V by 6 bases; bases with no gene match: 4. There are 16 residues in the CDR3. Looked up from germline, CDR1 is LGHNT and CDR2 is FRNRAP.

In its sample, this clonotype was seen a few times. CDR3 sequence (DNA): TGTGCCAGCAGTTACTCGATTCAGGGAGATACTGAAGCTTTCTTT. Protein product: CASSYSIQGDTEAFF. This chain links TRBV6-5 with TRBJ1-1; tentatively, D is TRBD1 (5 bases). V lost 0 bases and J lost 5, with 13 bases in between. This CDR3 contains 15 residues. Germline CDR1 MNHEY, CDR2 SVGAGI.

This clonotype was detected a few times. V is TRBV20-1 and J is TRBJ1-1, with D tentatively TRBD1 (5 bases). V dropped 1 base and J dropped 0 bases, with 12 bases sitting between them. The CDR3 is 15 amino acids. Germline V lookup: CDR1 DFQATT, CDR2 SNEGSKA (reference sequence). In DNA form, the CDR3 reads TGCAGTGCTAGAGTAGCAGGGAGCATGAACACTGAAGCTTTCTTT. It specifies CSARVAGSMNTEAFF.

This clonotype has more than one count but fewer than ten. This chain links TRBV25-1 with TRBJ1-3; D is unclear. V gave up 1 base and J gave up 0 bases, with 13 bases separating them. CDR3 length: 17 amino acids. The V gene's germline CDR1 is MGHDK and CDR2 SYGVNS. CDR3 in amino acids: CASSESGVLSSGNTIYF. Written as DNA, the CDR3 is TGTGCCAGCAGTGAATCGGGAGTCCTAAGCTCTGGAAACACCATATATTTT.

This clonotype was detected only a few times. The CDR3 sequence is CASSSQRDFALDEQYV. The DNA of the CDR3 is TGTGCCAGCAGCTCACAACGGGACTTTGCTCTCGACGAGCAGTACGTC. The gene calls are TRBV5-6 and TRBJ2-7; tentatively, D is TRBD2 (6 bases). The germline V gene encodes CDR1 SGHDT and CDR2 YYEEEE. The CDR3 length is 16 residues. Trimming took off 3 bases at V and 5 bases at J, with 21 bases between the two ends.

The J gene is TRBJ2-2, the V gene TRBV2; D remains ambiguous. The CDR3 runs 14 residues. From germline, CDR1 is SNHLY and CDR2 FYNNEI. V was clipped by 7 bases and J by 1 base, with 10 bases between them. The CDR3 DNA follows: TGTGCCAGCACCGAGTGGGGGAACACCGGGGAGCTGTTTTTT. Translating gives CASTEWGNTGELFF.

This rearrangement joins TRBV20-1 to TRBJ2-3, with 7 bases lining up with TRBD2. The CDR3 sequence is 15 residues long. Germline V lookup: CDR1 DFQATT, CDR2 SNEGSKA (reference sequence). V shed 2 bases and J 3 bases; nucleotides not matched to a gene: 8. The CDR3 nucleotides read TGCAGTGCTAGATCCGCGGGGGTAGGGACAGATACGCAGTATTTT. Encoded protein: CSARSAGVGTDTQYF.

In its sample, this clonotype was seen a few times. The chain joins TRBV11-2 to TRBJ2-3, with D unclear. This CDR3 region has 13 residues. V lost 8 bases, J lost 2 bases, and 11 bases lay in between. CDR1 and CDR2 (germline): SGHAT, FQNNGV. The CDR3 DNA reads as TGTGCCAGCCGCCTTGAGGCCACAGATACGCAGTATTTT. It yields the protein CASRLEATDTQYF.

This clonotype was counted a few times. The chain combines TRBV2 with TRBJ2-7, with a tentative D call TRBD1 (5 bases). The CDR3 covers 12 residues. V lost 6 bases and J 2 bases, leaving 8 bases between the germline ends. Germline V gene data show CDR1 as SNHLY and CDR2 as FYNNEI. CDR3 nucleotides: TGTGCCAGCAGGGGGCTTACCTACGAGCAGTACTTC. The encoded protein is CASRGLTYEQYF.

J is TRBJ1-4 and V is TRBV4-3, with no clear D. This CDR3 comprises 11 residues. V lost 5 bases and J 8 bases, leaving 6 bases between the germline ends. Germline-derived CDR1 and CDR2 are LGHNA and YSLEER. The CDR3 coding sequence is TGCGCCAGCAGCTCTGAGGAAAAACTGTTTTTT. Its protein product is CASSSEEKLFF.

This clonotype was counted many times. The genes are TRBV12-3 or TRBV12-4 and TRBJ2-2; D is perhaps TRBD1 or TRBD2 (5 bases each). Trimming shortened V by 2 bases and J by 6 bases, and 13 bases separated the two germline ends. This CDR3 spans 15 amino acids. The CDR3 DNA follows: TGTGCCAGCAGTTTACTTCAGGGTAGCGCCGGGGAGCTGTTTTTT. Translating it yields CASSLLQGSAGELFF.

The table lists this clonotype with a few counts. V usage is TRBV20-1 and J usage is TRBJ2-7, with TRBD2 as a possible D gene (5 bases). The germline gives CDR1 DFQATT, CDR2 SNEGSKA (reference sequence). The CDR3 consists of 12 residues. V was cut by 5 bases and J by 4 bases, with 12 bases left in between. CDR3 protein: CSARRLPYEQYF. CDR3 DNA: TGCAGTGCTCGACGACTACCTTACGAGCAGTACTTC.

The gene calls are TRBV6-5 and TRBJ1-2; D unresolved. The CDR3 contains 15 residues. V lost 0 bases and J 4 bases, leaving 12 bases between the germline ends. Germline V CDR1 and CDR2: MNHEY, SVGAGI. The CDR3 DNA reads as TGTGCCAGCAGTTACTCGAGAACCCTAGGCTATGGCTACACCTTC. This gives the protein CASSYSRTLGYGYTF.

This clonotype has ten or more counts. V usage is TRBV5-6 and J usage is TRBJ1-3; D is possibly TRBD1 (6 bases). The CDR3 is 16 amino acids. CDR1 SGHDT and CDR2 YYEEEE come from the germline V gene. Trimming shortened V by 0 bases and J by 0 bases, and 10 bases separated the two germline ends. As DNA, the CDR3 is TGTGCCAGCAGCTTGGACAGGGCGTACTCTGGAAACACCATATATTTT. It yields the protein CASSLDRAYSGNTIYF.

This clonotype came up many times. This chain connects TRBV18 to TRBJ2-7; D perhaps matches TRBD1 (6 bases). This CDR3 region has 14 residues. The V and J ends lost 4 bases and 1 base respectively, with 11 bases between them. Germline V CDR1 and CDR2: KGHSH, LQKENI. CDR3 in DNA: TGTGCCAGCTCACTCCTACAGGGATCCTACGAGCAGTACGTC. Amino acids: CASSLLQGSYEQYV.

The chain carries TRBV7-9 and TRBJ1-1; D call uncertain. Germline V gene sequence: CDR1 SEHNR, CDR2 FQNEAQ (reference sequence). The CDR3 spans 12 residues. Trimming pared 4 bases from V and 8 bases from J, leaving 11 bases between. This CDR3 is CASSYRSREAFF. As DNA, the CDR3 is TGTGCCAGCAGCTATAGGTCGAGGGAAGCTTTCTTT.

The chain carries TRBV2 and TRBJ2-6; the D is unclear. CDR1 and CDR2 (germline): SNHLY, FYNNEI. The CDR3 length is 16 residues. The V end was cut by 2 bases, the J end by 0 bases, with 8 bases between. The CDR3 loop reads CASSERRASGANVLTF. CDR3 sequence (DNA): TGTGCCAGCAGTGAACGACGGGCCTCTGGGGCCAACGTCCTGACTTTC.

V gene TRBV4-1 combines with J gene TRBJ2-1; weak D call: TRBD1 (5 bases). Trimming took 5 bases from V and 6 from J, leaving 17 bases between them. This CDR3 comprises 15 residues. Germline V gives CDR1 MGHRA, CDR2 YSYEKL. The CDR3 region is CASSKGQGPGNEQFF. CDR3 in DNA: TGCGCCAGCAGCAAAGGGCAGGGCCCGGGCAATGAGCAGTTCTTC.

V usage is TRBV19 and J usage is TRBJ2-3; 7 bases line up with TRBD2. Losses at the gene ends were 8 bases for V and 2 bases for J; bases not matched to a gene: 4. The CDR3 contains 13 residues. Germline V lookup: CDR1 LNHDA, CDR2 SQIVND (reference sequence). This CDR3 is CASGGGFTDTQYF. For the CDR3, the DNA is TGTGCCAGTGGGGGGGGGTTCACAGATACGCAGTATTTT.

This clonotype was counted a few times. V is TRBV2 and J is TRBJ2-2; TRBD2 aligns across 7 bases. This CDR3 has 14 residues. CDR1 is SNHLY, CDR2 FYNNEI, per germline. V gave up 6 bases and J gave up 5 bases; unmatched junction bases: 6. CDR3 bases: TGTGCCAGCAGCGTAAGCGGGGAAACCGGGGAGCTGTTTTTT. Protein: CASSVSGETGELFF.